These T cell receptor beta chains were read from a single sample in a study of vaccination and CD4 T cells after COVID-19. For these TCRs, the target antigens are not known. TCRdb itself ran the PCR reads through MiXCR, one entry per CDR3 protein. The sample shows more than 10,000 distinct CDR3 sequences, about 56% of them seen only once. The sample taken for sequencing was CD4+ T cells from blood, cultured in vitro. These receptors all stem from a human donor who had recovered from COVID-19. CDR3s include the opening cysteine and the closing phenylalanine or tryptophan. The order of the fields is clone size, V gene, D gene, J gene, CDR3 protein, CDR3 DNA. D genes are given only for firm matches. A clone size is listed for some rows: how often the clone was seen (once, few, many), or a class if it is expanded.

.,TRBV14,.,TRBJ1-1,CASSQVSTEAFF,TGTGCCAGCAGCCAAGTGAGCACTGAAGCTTTCTTT
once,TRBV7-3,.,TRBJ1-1,CASSLEKGVEAFF,TGTGCCAGCAGCTTAGAGAAGGGAGTTGAAGCTTTCTTT
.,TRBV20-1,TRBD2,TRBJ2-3,CSATIAGGGHADTQYF,TGCAGTGCAACCATCGCGGGGGGGGGCCACGCAGATACGCAGTATTTT
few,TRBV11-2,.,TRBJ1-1,CASSLAPGVGTEAFF,TGTGCCAGCAGCTTAGCCCCGGGGGTGGGCACTGAAGCTTTCTTT
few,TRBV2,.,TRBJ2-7,CASSGDNYEQYF,TGTGCCAGCAGTGGCGACAACTACGAGCAGTACTTC
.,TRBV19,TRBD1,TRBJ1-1,CVSHRDRATEAFF,TGTGTCAGCCACCGGGACAGGGCGACTGAAGCTTTCTTT
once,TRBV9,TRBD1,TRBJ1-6,CASSVGGTGAPLHF,TGTGCCAGCAGCGTAGGGGGGACAGGGGCACCCCTCCACTTT
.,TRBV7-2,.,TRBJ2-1,CASSLGRGGSSYNEQFF,TGTGCCAGCAGCTTAGGTAGAGGCGGTAGCTCCTACAATGAGCAGTTCTTC
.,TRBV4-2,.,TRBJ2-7,CASSQAVSAYEQYF,TGTGCCAGCAGCCAGGCGGTAAGCGCGTACGAGCAGTACTTC
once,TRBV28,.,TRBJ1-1,CASSLNSLNTEAFF,TGTGCCAGCAGTTTAAATAGCTTGAACACTGAAGCTTTCTTT
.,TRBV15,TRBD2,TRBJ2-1,CATSRGPSGIGNEQFF,TGTGCCACCAGCAGAGGACCTAGCGGGATTGGCAATGAGCAGTTCTTC
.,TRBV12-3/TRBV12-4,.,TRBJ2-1,CASSLLLEGHEQFF,TGTGCCAGCAGTCTCCTTCTTGAGGGCCATGAGCAGTTCTTC
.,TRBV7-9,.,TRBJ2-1,CASSLSRPRIYNEQFF,TGTGCCAGCAGCTTGTCCAGGCCCCGGATCTACAATGAGCAGTTCTTC
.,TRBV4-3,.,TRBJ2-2,CASSQDIGPERELFF,TGCGCCAGCAGCCAAGATATCGGCCCGGAAAGGGAGCTGTTTTTT
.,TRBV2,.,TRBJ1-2,CASSDPPGLYGYTF,TGTGCCAGCAGTGATCCCCCAGGGCTCTATGGCTACACCTTC
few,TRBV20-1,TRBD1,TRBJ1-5,CSAVGQGSNQPQHF,TGCAGTGCGGTAGGACAGGGCAGTAATCAGCCCCAGCATTTT
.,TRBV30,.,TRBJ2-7,CAWSVGNTYEQYF,TGTGCCTGGAGTGTAGGGAATACCTACGAGCAGTACTTC
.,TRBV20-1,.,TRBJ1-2,CSADEGGVFRGYTF,TGCAGTGCGGATGAGGGCGGTGTATTCCGGGGCTACACCTTC
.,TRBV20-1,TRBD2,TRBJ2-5,CSAPRSGGLQETQYF,TGCAGTGCTCCGCGAAGCGGGGGGCTGCAAGAGACCCAGTACTTC
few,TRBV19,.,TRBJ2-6,CATRRDSGANVLTF,TGTGCCACCCGCCGGGACTCTGGGGCCAACGTCCTGACTTTC
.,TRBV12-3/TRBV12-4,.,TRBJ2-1,CASSLERTSYNEQFF,TGTGCCAGCAGTTTGGAGCGGACCTCCTACAATGAGCAGTTCTTC
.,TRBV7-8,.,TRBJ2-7,CASSLRFSGSPYEQYF,TGTGCCAGCAGCTTAAGATTCTCGGGAAGCCCCTACGAGCAGTACTTC
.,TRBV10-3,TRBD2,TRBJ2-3,CAILAGGYTDTQYF,TGTGCCATCCTAGCGGGGGGCTACACAGATACGCAGTATTTT
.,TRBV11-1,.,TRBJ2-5,CASSLGEKETQYF,TGTGCCAGCAGCTTAGGAGAAAAAGAGACCCAGTACTTC
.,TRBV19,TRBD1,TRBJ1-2,CARATGQANGYTF,TGTGCCAGGGCAACCGGACAGGCGAATGGCTACACCTTC